This T cell receptor (beta chain) was retrieved from a study of OX40 agonist ivuxolimab in advanced cancers. Looking at the study overall: Patient treatment consisted of intravenous ivuxolimab administration every 2 weeks at 0.01 to 10 mg/kg. Points from the study as a whole: Partial responders at 0.1-3.0 mg/kg had among the lowest clonal expansion. CD4+ and CD8+ blood T cells expanded clonally by week 6 at 0.1 to 3.0 mg/kg.

As for this clone: The antigen is undetermined.

This table comes from immunoSEQ multiplex PCR, and its TCRdb copy is limited to in-frame clones, with some not included. The data hold about 73,000 clones, with around 84% observed a single time. This TCR derives from an adult with an advanced solid tumor such as melanoma, head and neck, liver or kidney cancer. Material: CD4+ or CD8+ T cells sorted from blood, obtained in a trial of the OX40 agonist ivuxolimab.

CDR3 residues: CASSPDRVEGKLFF. The CDR3, as DNA: TGTGCCAGCAGCCCCGACAGGGTTGAGGGGAAACTGTTTTTT. The chain carries TRBV27 and TRBJ1-4; 7 nucleotides align to TRBD1. Trimming cost V 6 bases and J 11 bases; bases outside gene matches: 12. Germline V lookup: CDR1 MNHEY, CDR2 SMNVEV (reference sequence). CDR3 size: 14 residues.